The present T cell receptor (beta chain) was sequenced within a study of T cells after yellow fever vaccination (dated by TCRdb to between 2017 and 2020). Background for the entire study: The SMART-Seq v4 Ultra Low Input RNA kit was used to prepare libraries from fractions with low cell numbers. Blood samples were taken at several timepoints before and after primary and secondary immunization, and bulk PBMC replicates and cell subsets were isolated. To follow T-cell clones before and after both primary and booster YFV17D yellow fever vaccination, bulk TCR alpha and beta repertoires underwent longitudinal sequencing. The cohort comprised two healthy male donors, one aged 18 to 29 and one aged 30 to 40 years.

TCRdb lists the instrument as Illumina NovaSeq 6000. TCR cDNA was made using 5'RACE template switching, a step that added a universal primer site and unique molecular identifiers. Priming for cDNA synthesis came from both the TCR alpha and TCR beta constant segments. Library amplification involved two PCR steps, and the second step added sample barcodes and sequencing adapters. Sequencing of the libraries was done on either Illumina HiSeq 2500 (2x100 bp) or NovaSeq (2x150 bp). Per the original workflow: Demultiplexing of reads and collapsing into UMI consensus sequences were performed with MIGEC, and V(D)J alignment was carried out with MiXCR. Vaccine-responding clonotypes were defined with edgeR using replicate PBMC samples, requiring FDR below 0.01 and a log2 fold change above 5 up to day 15. Each bulk clonotype received a CD4 or CD8 identity based on whether the sequenced CD4 or CD8 repertoire contained that clonotype at higher abundance. In TCRdb, the public reads were trimmed at Q25 with fastp and aligned with MiXCR, with productive beta chains retained. Identical CDR3 protein sequences are pooled into one entry, listed with their most common genes and DNA. None of the V and J calls come from the authors' own analysis; TCRdb made them. This sample comprises some 250,000 distinct CDR3 sequences, about 3.9% of them detected only once. The ten largest clones represent 15% to 20% of the sample.

The CDR3 spans 17 residues, from the cysteine through the phenylalanine. The retained sequence is limited to the CDR3, 51 bases, with the frame set at the first base. V is shortened by 5 bases, J by 0 bases, and the region joining them spans 19 bases. CDR1 and CDR2 are read off the germline V gene as SGHDN and FVKESK. In the paper's terms, the treatment or condition label means: live attenuated yellow fever vaccine strain. At every blood-draw timepoint, two biological replicates of bulk PBMCs were collected. A standard Ficoll-Paque protocol was used to isolate PBMCs from peripheral blood. RNA was extracted with TriZol from bulk PBMCs, CD4 and CD8 fractions, and dextramer-positive and dextramer-negative fractions. This clonotype showed up many times. What antigen it recognizes has not been identified. Base quality data are lacking; no much larger clone is found one base away. Study-wide findings and limitations: FACS-sorted repertoires could contain abundant contaminating clonotypes from the bulk population, so computational filtering was required. Only a couple of donors were included in the study, so the extent to which the findings can be generalized is limited. Most clones expanded after primary vaccination were re-detected after the booster (approximately 96% of CD4 and around 88% of CD8), suggesting broad memory maintenance. Compared with the primary T-cell response, the secondary T-cell response was weaker but faster, peaking on day 5 rather than day 15. A small fraction of clonotypes appeared in both the CD4 and CD8 compartments, likely as a result of convergent recombination.

The chain is made from TRBV14 and TRBJ1-1, and possibly TRBD1, on 5 matching bases. The clonotype was recovered from a man between 18 and 35 years old who received the YFV17D yellow fever vaccine. Sample: PBMCs, taken 15 days after the yellow fever booster vaccination. The sequence in DNA is TGTGCCAGCAGCGCTCCCGGGACGGCATACATGAACACTGAAGCTTTCTTT. Its product reads: CASSAPGTAYMNTEAFF.